What follows are 15 T cell receptor beta chains derived from one specimen sequenced in a study of beta chain features in type 1 diabetes. The whole isolated RNA underwent reverse transcription, so sequencing captured expressed TCRB transcripts. The protocol was immunoSEQ multiplex PCR, while the TCRdb copy is restricted to in-frame clones and leaves out a portion. Here the sample spans 400,000 to 500,000 clones, roughly 13% being singletons. What was sequenced was naive CD4+ T cells from blood. The receptors were sampled from a man aged 25-40 years in good health.

This clone was picked up a small number of times. The rearrangement joins TRBV5-1 to TRBJ2-7; a possible D gene is TRBD1 (5 bases). The V end was cut by 3 bases, the J end by 2 bases, with 12 bases between. In germline, CDR1 is SGHRS, CDR2 YFSETQ. This CDR3 is 14 amino acids long. The CDR3 coding sequence is TGCGCCAGCAGCTCCCCCGGCAGGGCCTACGAGCAGTACTTC. It translates to CASSSPGRAYEQYF.

The chain is built from TRBV5-1 and TRBJ2-1; no clear D gene. This CDR3 comprises 11 residues. Germline V gives CDR1 SGHRS, CDR2 YFSETQ. V was trimmed by 0 bases and J by 9 bases, leaving 4 bases between them. DNA for the CDR3: TGCGCCAGCAGCTTGGAGGGTGAGCAGTTCTTC. It codes for CASSLEGEQFF.

This clone was detected a few times. This chain uses TRBV7-2 with TRBJ2-7; a weak D match, TRBD2 (6 bases). CDR1 and CDR2 from the germline V gene are SGHTA and FQGNSA. The germline V and J ends were trimmed by 5 bases and 0 bases, with 11 bases remaining between them. The CDR3 consists of 14 residues. CDR3 region: CASSPGGSSYEQYF. DNA of the CDR3: TGTGCCAGCAGCCCCGGGGGAAGCTCCTACGAGCAGTACTTC. The variable domain in full, with the rest retrieved from reference TRBV7-2 and TRBJ2-7, is GAGVSQSPSNKVTEKGKDVELRCDPISGHTALYWYRQSLGQGLEFLIYFQGNSAPDKSGLPSDRFSAERTGGSVSTLTIQRTQQEDSAVYLCASSPGGSSYEQYFGPGTRLTVT.

CDR3 DNA: TGTGCTAGTGGACCCGGGAGGGAATACACTGAAGCTTTCTTT. This codes for CASGPGREYTEAFF. V is TRBV12-5 and J is TRBJ1-1; the D is unclear. Germline CDR1 is LGHNT and CDR2 is FRNRAP. The V gene lost 6 bases and the J gene lost 3 bases, with 14 bases spanning the gap. CDR3 length: 14 residues.

The chain uses TRBV4-3 and TRBJ1-2; TRBD1 agrees at 9 bases. The germline V gene encodes CDR1 LGHNA and CDR2 YSLEER. The CDR3 length is 16 residues. V lost 1 base and J lost 8; bases outside the gene matches: 11. The CDR3 loop reads CASSQVTGGVAPGYTF. The CDR3 nucleotides read TGCGCCAGCAGCCAAGTAACAGGGGGCGTAGCCCCGGGCTACACCTTC.

The chain has TRBV5-1 and TRBJ1-1; no clear D. Looked up from germline, CDR1 is SGHRS and CDR2 is YFSETQ. The CDR3 totals 13 residues. V was pared by 0 bases and J by 3 bases, with 6 bases between. CDR3 nucleotides: TGCGCCAGCAGCTTGGAAGGACACACTGAAGCTTTCTTT. As protein: CASSLEGHTEAFF.

The chain employs TRBV6-5 and TRBJ2-3; a possible D gene is TRBD2 (7 bases). The CDR3 is made up of 15 amino acids. Looked up from germline, CDR1 is MNHEY and CDR2 is SVGAGI. Between the trimmed V and J ends, which lost 4 bases and 2 bases, there was a span of 13 bases. The CDR3 DNA reads as TGTGCCAGCAGTTCCGCGGGGGCCCTCACAGATACGCAGTATTTT. This encodes CASSSAGALTDTQYF.

The chain is built from TRBV29-1 and TRBJ1-2; 10 bases agree with TRBD1. The V segment lost 4 bases and the J segment 4 bases; nucleotides outside the gene matches: 9. The CDR3 runs 15 residues. Germline V gene data show CDR1 as SQVTM and CDR2 as ANQGSEA. The CDR3 nucleotides read TGCAGCGTTGGGTGGGGACAGGGGCCCGGCTATGGCTACACCTTC. Its protein product is CSVGWGQGPGYGYTF.

The chain carries TRBV14 and TRBJ2-1; D ambiguous. Germline values: CDR1 SGHDN, CDR2 FVKESK. V lost 4 bases and J 2 bases, leaving 9 bases between the germline ends. The CDR3 length is 14 residues. CDR3 in amino acids: CASSRSATYNEQFF. CDR3 coding DNA: TGTGCCAGCAGCCGCTCGGCTACCTACAATGAGCAGTTCTTC.

The chain recombines TRBV30 with TRBJ1-1; D is uncertain. The ends were cut back, 0 bases at V and 12 bases at J, with 11 bases in the middle. CDR3 size: 11 residues. Germline loops: CDR1 GTSNPN, CDR2 SVGIG (reference sequence). CDR3 bases: TGTGCCTGGAGTGTTGGGCCAGCAACTTTCTTT. It codes for CAWSVGPATFF. The full variable domain, completed using reference TRBV30 and TRBJ1-1, is SQTIHQWPATLVQPVGSPLSLECTVEGTSNPNLYWYRQAAGRGLQLLFYSVGIGQISSEVPQNLSASRPQDRQFILSSKKLLLSDSGFYLCAWSVGPATFFGQGTRLTVV.

The chain joins TRBV4-3 to TRBJ1-2; no definite D call. The CDR3 is made up of 15 amino acids. V was shortened by 1 base and J by 4 bases, with 13 bases between the two germline ends. Germline CDR1 is LGHNA and CDR2 is YSLEER. The CDR3 region is CASSQARRVLYGYTF. CDR3 DNA: TGCGCCAGCAGCCAAGCCCGGCGGGTCCTCTATGGCTACACCTTC.

This clone was found once. The J gene is TRBJ2-5, the V gene TRBV9; weak D call: TRBD1 (6 bases). Trimming shortened V by 0 bases and J by 2 bases, and 11 bases separated the two germline ends. The V gene's germline CDR1 is SGDLS and CDR2 YYNGEE. The CDR3 runs to 15 residues. DNA of the CDR3: TGTGCCAGCAGCGTAGAACAGGGTGGTCAAGAGACCCAGTACTTC. This codes for CASSVEQGGQETQYF.

This chain uses TRBV18 with TRBJ2-1, with D tentatively TRBD2 (6 bases). From germline, CDR1 is KGHSH and CDR2 LQKENI. The CDR3 covers 13 residues. Trimming cost V 8 bases and J 9 bases, with 17 bases left between them. This chain's CDR3 is CASPPPREAEQFF. The CDR3 coding sequence is TGTGCCAGCCCTCCCCCGCGGGAAGCTGAGCAGTTCTTC.

The gene calls are TRBV5-4 and TRBJ2-1; no clear D. The CDR3 is 13 amino acids. V lost 3 bases and J lost 5, with 9 bases in between. Looked up from germline, CDR1 is SGHNT and CDR2 is YYREEE (reference sequence). CDR3 nucleotide sequence: TGTGCCAGCAGCTGGCCCAACGACAATGAGCAGTTCTTC. Protein product: CASSWPNDNEQFF.

This clone appeared a few times. The gene calls are TRBV5-4 and TRBJ2-1, with a weak D call TRBD1 (5 bases). The CDR3 is made up of 17 amino acids. In germline, CDR1 is SGHNT, CDR2 YYREEE (reference sequence). Deletions cut 0 bases from V and 1 base from J, with 14 bases between. The CDR3 region is CASSLGAATESYNEQFF. The CDR3 bases are TGTGCCAGCAGCTTGGGGGCTGCGACAGAATCCTACAATGAGCAGTTCTTC.